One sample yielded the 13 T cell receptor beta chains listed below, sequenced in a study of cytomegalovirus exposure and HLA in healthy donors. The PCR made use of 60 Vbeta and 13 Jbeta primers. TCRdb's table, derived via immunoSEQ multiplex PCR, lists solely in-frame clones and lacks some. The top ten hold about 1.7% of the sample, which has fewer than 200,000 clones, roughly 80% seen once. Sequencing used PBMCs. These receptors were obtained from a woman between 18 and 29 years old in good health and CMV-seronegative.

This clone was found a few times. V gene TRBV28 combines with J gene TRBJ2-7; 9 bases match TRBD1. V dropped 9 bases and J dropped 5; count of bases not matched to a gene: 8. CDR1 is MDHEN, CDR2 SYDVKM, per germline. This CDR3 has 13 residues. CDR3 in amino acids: CASSRDRVNEQYF. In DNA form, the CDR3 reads TGTGCCAGTTCCAGGGACAGGGTAAACGAGCAGTACTTC.

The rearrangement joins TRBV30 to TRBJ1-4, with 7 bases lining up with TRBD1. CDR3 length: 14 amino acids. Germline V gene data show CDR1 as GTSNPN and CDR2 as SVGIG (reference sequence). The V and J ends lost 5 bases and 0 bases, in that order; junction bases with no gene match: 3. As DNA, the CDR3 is TGTGCCTGGGGGGACAGAGCAACTAATGAAAAACTGTTTTTT. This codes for CAWGDRATNEKLFF.

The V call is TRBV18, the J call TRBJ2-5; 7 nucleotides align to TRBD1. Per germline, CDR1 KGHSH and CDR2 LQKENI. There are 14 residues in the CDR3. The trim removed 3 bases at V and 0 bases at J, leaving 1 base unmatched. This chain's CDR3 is CASSPTGYQETQYF. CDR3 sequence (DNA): TGTGCCAGCTCACCGACAGGGTACCAAGAGACCCAGTACTTC.

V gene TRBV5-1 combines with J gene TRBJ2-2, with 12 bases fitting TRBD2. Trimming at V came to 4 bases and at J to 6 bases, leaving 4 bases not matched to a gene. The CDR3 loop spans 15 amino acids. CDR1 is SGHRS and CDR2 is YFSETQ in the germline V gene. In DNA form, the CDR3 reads TGCGCCAGCAGCCCTAGCGGGAGGGCCCCCGGGGAGCTGTTTTTT. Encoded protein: CASSPSGRAPGELFF.

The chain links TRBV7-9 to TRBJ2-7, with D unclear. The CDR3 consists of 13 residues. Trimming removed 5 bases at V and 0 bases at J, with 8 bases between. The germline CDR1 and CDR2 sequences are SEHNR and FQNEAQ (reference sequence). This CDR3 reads CASSPTGSYEQYF. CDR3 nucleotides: TGTGCCAGCAGCCCAACGGGCTCCTACGAGCAGTACTTC.

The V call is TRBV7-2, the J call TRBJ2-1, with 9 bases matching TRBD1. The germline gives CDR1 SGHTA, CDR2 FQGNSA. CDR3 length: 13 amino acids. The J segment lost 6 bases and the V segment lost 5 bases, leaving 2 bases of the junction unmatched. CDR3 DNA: TGTGCCAGCAGCAGGGGACAGGGCAATGAGCAGTTCTTC. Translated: CASSRGQGNEQFF.

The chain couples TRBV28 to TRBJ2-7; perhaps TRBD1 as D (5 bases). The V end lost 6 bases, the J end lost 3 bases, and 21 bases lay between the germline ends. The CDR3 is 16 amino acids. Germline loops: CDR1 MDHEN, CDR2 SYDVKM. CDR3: CASSPTLGAKGYEQYF. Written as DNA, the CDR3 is TGTGCCAGCAGCCCGACCCTAGGGGCTAAGGGCTACGAGCAGTACTTC.

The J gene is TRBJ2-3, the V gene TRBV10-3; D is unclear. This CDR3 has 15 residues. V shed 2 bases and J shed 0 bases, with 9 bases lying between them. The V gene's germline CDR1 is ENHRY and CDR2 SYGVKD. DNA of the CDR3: TGTGCCATCAGTGAGAAAGGCAGGAGCACAGATACGCAGTATTTT. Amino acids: CAISEKGRSTDTQYF.

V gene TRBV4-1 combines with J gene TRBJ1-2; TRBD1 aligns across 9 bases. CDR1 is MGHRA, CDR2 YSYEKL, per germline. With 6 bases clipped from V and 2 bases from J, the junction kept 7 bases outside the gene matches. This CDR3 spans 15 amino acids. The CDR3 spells CASSLRTGGNYGYTF. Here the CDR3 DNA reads TGCGCCAGCAGTTTACGAACAGGGGGCAACTATGGCTACACCTTC.

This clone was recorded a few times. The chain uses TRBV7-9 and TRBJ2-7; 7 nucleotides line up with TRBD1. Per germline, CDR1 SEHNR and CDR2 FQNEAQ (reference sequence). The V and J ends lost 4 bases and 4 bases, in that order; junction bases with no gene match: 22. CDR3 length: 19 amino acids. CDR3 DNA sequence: TGTGCCAGCAGCTCGGTCGGACAGGTTTCACCTTTCTTGTTTTACGAGCAGTACTTC. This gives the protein CASSSVGQVSPFLFYEQYF.

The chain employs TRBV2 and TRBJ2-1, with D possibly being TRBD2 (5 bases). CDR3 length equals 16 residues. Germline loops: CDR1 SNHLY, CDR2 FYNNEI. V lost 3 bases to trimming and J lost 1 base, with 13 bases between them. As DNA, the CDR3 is TGTGCCAGCAGTGATTTTATGGGAGTTTCCTACAATGAGCAGTTCTTC. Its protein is CASSDFMGVSYNEQFF.

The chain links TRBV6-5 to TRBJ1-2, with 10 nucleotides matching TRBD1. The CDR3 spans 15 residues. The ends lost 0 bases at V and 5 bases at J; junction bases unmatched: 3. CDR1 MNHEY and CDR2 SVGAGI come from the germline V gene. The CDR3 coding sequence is TGTGCCAGCAGTTACTCGACAGGGGGCGCTTATGGCTACACCTTC. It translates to CASSYSTGGAYGYTF.

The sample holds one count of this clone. The CDR3 here is CASSFADRGNEQFF. For the CDR3, the DNA is TGTGCCAGCAGTTTCGCGGACAGGGGCAATGAGCAGTTCTTC. This chain uses TRBV27 with TRBJ2-1, with 9 positions matching TRBD1. Per germline, CDR1 MNHEY and CDR2 SMNVEV (reference sequence). The CDR3 contains 14 residues. V shed 3 bases and J 6 bases; nucleotides not matched to a gene: 3.